This T cell receptor beta chain was identified in a study of lymphopenia after photon versus proton radiotherapy. General observations from the study: Photon-treated patients lost naive T cells and TCR diversity; proton-treated stayed stable. After lymphocyte nadir, photon-treated repertoires showed oligoclonal expansion, especially CD8+ Temra. Larger post-nadir TCR diversity loss correlated inversely with survival in deceased patients. Authors raise, but do not show, better survival with proton therapy.

Repertoires were generated with immunoSEQ multiplex PCR, while TCRdb's copy carries only in-frame clones and drops some. The repertoire consists of 50,000 to 65,000 clones, with roughly 87% occurring once and the leading ten covering about 13%. CDR1 and CDR2 (germline): SEHNR, FQNEAQ (reference sequence). This CDR3 spans 13 amino acids. V shed 0 bases and J shed 4 bases, with 6 bases lying between them. As to this clone: Its antigen is not known.

This TCR came from a man at least 80 years old with esophageal cancer. The chain employs TRBV7-9 and TRBJ2-5; weak D call: TRBD2 (6 bases). Sample: peripheral blood, taken from a patient treated with proton-based radiotherapy. This CDR3 reads CASSLAGGETQYF. The DNA of the CDR3 is TGTGCCAGCAGCTTAGCGGGAGGAGAGACCCAGTACTTC.